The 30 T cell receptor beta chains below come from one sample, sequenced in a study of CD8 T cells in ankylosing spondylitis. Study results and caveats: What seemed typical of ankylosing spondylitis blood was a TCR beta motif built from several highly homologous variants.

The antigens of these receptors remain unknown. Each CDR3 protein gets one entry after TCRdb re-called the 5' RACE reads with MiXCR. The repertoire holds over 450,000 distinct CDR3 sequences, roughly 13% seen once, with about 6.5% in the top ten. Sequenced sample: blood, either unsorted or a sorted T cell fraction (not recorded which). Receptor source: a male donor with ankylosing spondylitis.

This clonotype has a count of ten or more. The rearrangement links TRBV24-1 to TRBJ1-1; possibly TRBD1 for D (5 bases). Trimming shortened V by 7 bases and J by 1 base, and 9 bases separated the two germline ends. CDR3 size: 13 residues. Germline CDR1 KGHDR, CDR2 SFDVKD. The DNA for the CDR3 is TGTGCCACCAGGGGCAGGGCGAACACTGAAGCTTTCTTT. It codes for CATRGRANTEAFF.

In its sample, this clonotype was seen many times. CDR3 DNA sequence: TGCGCCAGCCTTATGGATGGGGCAGAGACCCAGTACTTC. Translation gives CASLMDGAETQYF. V is TRBV5-1 and J is TRBJ2-5; tentative D call: TRBD1 (5 bases). V lost 7 bases and J 4 bases, leaving 14 bases between the germline ends. This CDR3 spans 13 amino acids. The germline V gene has CDR1 SGHRS and CDR2 YFSETQ. Supplemented by reference TRBV5-1 and TRBJ2-5, the full variable domain reads KAGVTQTPRYLIKTRGQQVTLSCSPISGHRSVSWYQQTPGQGLQFLFEYFSETQRNKGNFPGRFSGRQFSNSRSEMNVSTLELGDSALYLCASLMDGAETQYFGPGTRLLVL.

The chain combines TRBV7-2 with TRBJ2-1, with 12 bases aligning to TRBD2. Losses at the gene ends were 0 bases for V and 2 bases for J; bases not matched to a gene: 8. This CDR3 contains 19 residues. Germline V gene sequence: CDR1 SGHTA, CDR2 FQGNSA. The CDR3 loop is CASSLALTSGGKTYNEQFF. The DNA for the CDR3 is TGTGCCAGCAGCTTAGCGCTAACTAGCGGGGGGAAAACCTACAATGAGCAGTTCTTC. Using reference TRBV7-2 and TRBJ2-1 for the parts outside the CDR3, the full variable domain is GAGVSQSPSNKVTEKGKDVELRCDPISGHTALYWYRQSLGQGLEFLIYFQGNSAPDKSGLPSDRFSAERTGGSVSTLTIQRTQQEDSAVYLCASSLALTSGGKTYNEQFFGPGTRLTVL.

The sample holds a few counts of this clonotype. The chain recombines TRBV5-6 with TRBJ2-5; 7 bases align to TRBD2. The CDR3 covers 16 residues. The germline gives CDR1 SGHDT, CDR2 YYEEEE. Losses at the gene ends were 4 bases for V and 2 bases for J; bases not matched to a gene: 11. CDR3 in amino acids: CASSPPRLAVQETQYF. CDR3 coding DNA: TGTGCCAGCAGCCCTCCAAGGCTAGCGGTACAAGAGACCCAGTACTTC.

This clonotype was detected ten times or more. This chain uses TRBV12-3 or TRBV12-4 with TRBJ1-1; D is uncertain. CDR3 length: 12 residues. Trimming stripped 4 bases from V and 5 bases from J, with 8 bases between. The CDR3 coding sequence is TGTGCCAGCAGTTCGGGTCCTACTGAAGCTTTCTTT. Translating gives CASSSGPTEAFF.

The CDR3, as DNA: TGTGCCAGCAGTGCCCCCACCGGGAGGAAGGGGTTGGGCTACACCTTC. This codes for CASSAPTGRKGLGYTF. This rearrangement joins TRBV12-3 or TRBV12-4 to TRBJ1-2, with a weak D call TRBD1 (5 bases). V shed 5 bases and J shed 8 bases, with 24 bases lying between them. The CDR3 is made up of 16 amino acids.

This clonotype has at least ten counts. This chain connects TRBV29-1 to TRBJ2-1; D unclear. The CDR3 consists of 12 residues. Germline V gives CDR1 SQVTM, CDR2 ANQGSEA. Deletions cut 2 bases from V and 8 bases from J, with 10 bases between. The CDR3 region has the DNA TGCAGCGTTGAACTCGGACGATATGAGCAGTTCTTC. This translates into CSVELGRYEQFF.

The CDR3 here is CASSPSGRRDSGEAFF. Here the CDR3 DNA reads TGTGCCAGCAGTCCCTCGGGACGGCGGGACTCAGGTGAAGCTTTCTTT. The rearrangement joins TRBV12-3 or TRBV12-4 to TRBJ1-1, with TRBD1 as a possible D gene (5 bases). Trimming pared 5 bases from V and 7 bases from J, leaving 23 bases between. CDR3 length equals 16 residues.

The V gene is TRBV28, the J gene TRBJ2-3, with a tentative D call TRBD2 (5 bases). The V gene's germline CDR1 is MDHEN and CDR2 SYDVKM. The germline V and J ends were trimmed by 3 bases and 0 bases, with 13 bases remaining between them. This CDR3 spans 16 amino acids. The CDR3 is CASSFSAGLSTDTQYF. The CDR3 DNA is TGTGCCAGCAGTTTCAGTGCGGGTTTAAGCACAGATACGCAGTATTTT.

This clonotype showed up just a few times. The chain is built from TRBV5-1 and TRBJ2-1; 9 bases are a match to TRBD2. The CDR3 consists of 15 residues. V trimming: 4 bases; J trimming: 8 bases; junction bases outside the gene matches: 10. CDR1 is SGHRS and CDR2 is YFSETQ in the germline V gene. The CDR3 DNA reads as TGCGCCAGCAGCGGAAGGGGACTAGCAATTGATGAGCAGTTCTTC. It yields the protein CASSGRGLAIDEQFF.

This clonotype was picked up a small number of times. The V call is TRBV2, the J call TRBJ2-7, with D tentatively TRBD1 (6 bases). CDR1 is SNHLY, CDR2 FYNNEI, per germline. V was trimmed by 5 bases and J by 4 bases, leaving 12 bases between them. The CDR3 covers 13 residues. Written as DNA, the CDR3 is TGTGCCAGCAGTTTACAGGGAGTGTACGAGCAGTACTTC. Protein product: CASSLQGVYEQYF.

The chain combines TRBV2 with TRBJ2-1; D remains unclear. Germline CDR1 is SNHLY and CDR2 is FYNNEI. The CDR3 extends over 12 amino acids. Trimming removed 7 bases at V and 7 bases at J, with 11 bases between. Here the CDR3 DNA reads TGTGCCAGCACCGGTAGTCCGAATGAGCAGTTCTTC. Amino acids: CASTGSPNEQFF.

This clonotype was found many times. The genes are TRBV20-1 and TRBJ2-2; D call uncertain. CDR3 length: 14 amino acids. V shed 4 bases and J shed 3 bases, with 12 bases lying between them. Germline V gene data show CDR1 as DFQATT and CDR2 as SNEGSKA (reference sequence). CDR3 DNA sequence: TGCAGTGCTAACAGCCTCGGAGACACCGGGGAGCTGTTTTTT. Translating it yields CSANSLGDTGELFF.

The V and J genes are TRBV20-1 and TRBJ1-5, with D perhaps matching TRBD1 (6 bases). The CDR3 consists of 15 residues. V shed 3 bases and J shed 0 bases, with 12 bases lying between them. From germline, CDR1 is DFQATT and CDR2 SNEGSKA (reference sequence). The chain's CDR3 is CSASHGGHSNQPQHF. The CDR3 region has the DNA TGCAGTGCTAGCCACGGGGGACATAGCAATCAGCCCCAGCATTTT.

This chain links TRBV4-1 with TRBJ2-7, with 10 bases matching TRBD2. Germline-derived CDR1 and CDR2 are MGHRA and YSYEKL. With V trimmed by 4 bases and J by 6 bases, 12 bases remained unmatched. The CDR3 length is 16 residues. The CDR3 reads CASSPDSVLAGVEQYV. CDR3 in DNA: TGCGCCAGCAGCCCTGACTCTGTTCTAGCGGGAGTCGAGCAGTACGTC.

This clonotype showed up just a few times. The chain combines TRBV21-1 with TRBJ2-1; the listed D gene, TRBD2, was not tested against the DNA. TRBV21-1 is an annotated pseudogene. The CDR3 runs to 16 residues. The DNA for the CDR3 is TGTGCCAGCAGCACCTACAATAGCGGCTCCTACAATGAGCAGTTCTTC. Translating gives CASSTYNSGSYNEQFF.

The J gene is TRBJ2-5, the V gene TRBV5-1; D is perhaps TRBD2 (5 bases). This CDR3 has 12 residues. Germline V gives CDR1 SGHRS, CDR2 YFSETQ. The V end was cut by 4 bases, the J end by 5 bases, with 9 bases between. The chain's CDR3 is CASSEGWETQYF. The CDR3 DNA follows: TGCGCCAGCAGCGAGGGTTGGGAGACCCAGTACTTC.

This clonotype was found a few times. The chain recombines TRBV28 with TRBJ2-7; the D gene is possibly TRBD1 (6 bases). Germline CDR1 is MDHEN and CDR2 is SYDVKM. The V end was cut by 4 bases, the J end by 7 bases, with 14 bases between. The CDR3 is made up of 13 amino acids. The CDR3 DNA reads TGTGCCAGCAGTTCAACTCCGAGGGGGGAGCAGTACGTC. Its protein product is CASSSTPRGEQYV.

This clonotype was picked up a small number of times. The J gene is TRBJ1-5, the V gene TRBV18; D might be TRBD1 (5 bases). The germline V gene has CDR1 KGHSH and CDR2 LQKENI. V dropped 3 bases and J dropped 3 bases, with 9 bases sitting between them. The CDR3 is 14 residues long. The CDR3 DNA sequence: TGTGCCAGCTCACCGCTGGACATCAATCAGCCCCAGCATTTT. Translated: CASSPLDINQPQHF.

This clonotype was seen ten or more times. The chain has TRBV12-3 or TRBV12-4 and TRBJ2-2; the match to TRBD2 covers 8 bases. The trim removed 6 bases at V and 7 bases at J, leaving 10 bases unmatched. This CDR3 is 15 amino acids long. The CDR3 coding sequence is TGTGCCAGCAGCCTCGGGGTAGCGGGACACGGGGAGCTGTTTTTT. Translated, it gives CASSLGVAGHGELFF.

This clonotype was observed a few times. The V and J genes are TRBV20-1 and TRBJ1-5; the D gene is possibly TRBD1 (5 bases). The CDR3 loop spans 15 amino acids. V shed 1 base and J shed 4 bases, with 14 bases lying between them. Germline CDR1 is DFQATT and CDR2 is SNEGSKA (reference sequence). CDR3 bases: TGCAGTGCTAGAGGGGGTGGGGCAACAAATCAGCCCCAGCATTTT. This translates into CSARGGGATNQPQHF.

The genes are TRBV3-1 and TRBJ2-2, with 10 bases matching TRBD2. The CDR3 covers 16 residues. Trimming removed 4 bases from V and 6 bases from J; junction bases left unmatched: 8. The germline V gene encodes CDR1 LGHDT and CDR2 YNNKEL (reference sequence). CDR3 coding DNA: TGTGCCAGCAGCCCTCGAAGCGGGAGGGCCTCCGGGGAGCTGTTTTTT. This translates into CASSPRSGRASGELFF.

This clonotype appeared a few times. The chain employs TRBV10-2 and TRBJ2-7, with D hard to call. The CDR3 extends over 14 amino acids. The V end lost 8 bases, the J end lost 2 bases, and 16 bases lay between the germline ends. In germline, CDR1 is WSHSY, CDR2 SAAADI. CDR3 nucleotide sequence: TGCGCCAGCTCTGATAGCCCATTCACCTACGAGCAGTACGTC. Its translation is CASSDSPFTYEQYV.

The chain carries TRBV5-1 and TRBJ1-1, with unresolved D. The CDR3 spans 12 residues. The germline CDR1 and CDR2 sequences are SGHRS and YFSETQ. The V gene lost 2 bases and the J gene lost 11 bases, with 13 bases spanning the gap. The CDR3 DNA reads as TGCGCCAGCAGCTTAGGTGGCAGAGGTGCTTTCTTT. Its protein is CASSLGGRGAFF.

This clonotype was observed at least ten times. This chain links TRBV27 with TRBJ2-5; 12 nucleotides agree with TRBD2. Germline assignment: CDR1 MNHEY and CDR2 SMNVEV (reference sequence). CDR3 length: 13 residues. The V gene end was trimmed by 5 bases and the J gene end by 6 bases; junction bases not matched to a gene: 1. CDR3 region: CASSTSGRKTQYF. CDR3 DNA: TGTGCCAGCAGTACTAGCGGGAGGAAGACCCAGTACTTC.

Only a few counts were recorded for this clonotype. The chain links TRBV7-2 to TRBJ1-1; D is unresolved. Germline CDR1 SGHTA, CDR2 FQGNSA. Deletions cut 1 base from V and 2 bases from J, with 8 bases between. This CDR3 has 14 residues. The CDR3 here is CASSLESRNTEAFF. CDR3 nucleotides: TGTGCCAGCAGCTTAGAGAGCAGAAACACTGAAGCTTTCTTT.

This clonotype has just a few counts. The CDR3 DNA sequence: TGTGCCAGCTCACCACCCCAGGGGCCTGGCTACACCTTC. Its protein is CASSPPQGPGYTF. The chain employs TRBV18 and TRBJ1-2; a possible D gene is TRBD1 (6 bases). The germline V and J ends were trimmed by 0 bases and 7 bases, with 9 bases remaining between them. This CDR3 spans 13 amino acids. Germline CDR1 is KGHSH and CDR2 is LQKENI. The full variable domain, with the rest looked up from reference TRBV18 and TRBJ1-2, is NAGVMQNPRHLVRRRGQEARLRCSPMKGHSHVYWYRQLPEEGLKFMVYLQKENIIDESGMPKERFSAEFPKEGPSILRIQQVVRGDSAAYFCASSPPQGPGYTFGSGTRLTVV.

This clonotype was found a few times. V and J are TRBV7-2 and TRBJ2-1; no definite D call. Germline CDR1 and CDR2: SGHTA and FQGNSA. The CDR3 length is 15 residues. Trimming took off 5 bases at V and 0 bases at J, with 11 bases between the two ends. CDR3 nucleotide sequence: TGTGCCAGCAGCCGTGACACAAACTCCTACAATGAGCAGTTCTTC. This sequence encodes CASSRDTNSYNEQFF.

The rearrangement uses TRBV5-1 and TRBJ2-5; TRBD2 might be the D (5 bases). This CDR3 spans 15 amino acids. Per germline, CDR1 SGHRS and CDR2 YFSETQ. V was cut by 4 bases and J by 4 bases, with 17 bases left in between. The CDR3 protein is CASSPPRAEGETQYF. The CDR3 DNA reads TGCGCCAGCAGCCCACCGCGGGCGGAAGGAGAGACCCAGTACTTC.

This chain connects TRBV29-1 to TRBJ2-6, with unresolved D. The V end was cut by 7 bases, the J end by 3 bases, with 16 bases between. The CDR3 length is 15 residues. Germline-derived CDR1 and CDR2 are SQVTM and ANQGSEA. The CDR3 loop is CSAPIGAGGANVLTF. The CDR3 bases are TGCAGCGCGCCAATCGGTGCTGGTGGGGCCAACGTCCTGACTTTC.